This TCR beta chain was found in a study of Tregs in tolerant kidney transplant recipients. Study conclusions and caveats: The small number of patients limits these findings pending further validation. Activated donor B cell expansion appeared to reveal the most relevant donor-specific TCRbeta repertoire.

Clones were sequenced by immunoSEQ multiplex PCR, and TCRdb holds only the in-frame ones, with some missing. The table has some 68,000 clones, around 84% seen once; the top ten hold roughly 4%. Unstimulated regulatory T cells (CD4+CD25+CD127-), CD4+CD25- non-regulatory cells, CD4 and CD8 cells were FACS-sorted from thawed PBMCs. The CDR3 consists of 14 residues. Trimming took off 5 bases at V and 1 base at J, with 11 bases between the two ends. The V gene's germline CDR1 is SEHNR and CDR2 FQNEAQ (reference sequence). As for this clone: The antigen remains undetermined.

The receptor was isolated from a human donor in good health. The chain is built from TRBV7-9 and TRBJ1-1; D remains ambiguous. The source material was CD4+ T cells from blood. The CDR3 sequence is CASSQVVGNTEAFF. The CDR3 DNA is TGTGCCAGCAGCCAAGTAGTTGGGAACACTGAAGCTTTCTTT.